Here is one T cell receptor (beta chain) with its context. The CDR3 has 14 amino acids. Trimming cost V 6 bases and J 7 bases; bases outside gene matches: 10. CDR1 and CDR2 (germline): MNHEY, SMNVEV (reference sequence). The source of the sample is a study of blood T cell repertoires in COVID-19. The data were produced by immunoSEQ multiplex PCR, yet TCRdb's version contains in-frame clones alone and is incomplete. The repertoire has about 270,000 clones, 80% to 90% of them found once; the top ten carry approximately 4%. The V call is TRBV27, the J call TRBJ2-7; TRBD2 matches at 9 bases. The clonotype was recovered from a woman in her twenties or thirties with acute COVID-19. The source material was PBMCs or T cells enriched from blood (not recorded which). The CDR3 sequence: CASRPGLAPLEQYF. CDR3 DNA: TGTGCCAGCAGGCCGGGACTAGCTCCCTTGGAGCAGTACTTC.